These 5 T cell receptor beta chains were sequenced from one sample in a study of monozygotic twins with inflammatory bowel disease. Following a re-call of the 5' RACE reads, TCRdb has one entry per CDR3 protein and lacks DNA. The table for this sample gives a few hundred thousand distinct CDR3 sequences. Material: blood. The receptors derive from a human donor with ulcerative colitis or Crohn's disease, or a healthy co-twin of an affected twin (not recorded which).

This CDR3 reads CASSPPGGLSSEQYF. The J gene is TRBJ2-7, the V gene TRBV9; TCRdb gives TRBD1 as the D gene, but with no DNA this cannot be confirmed. CDR3 length: 15 amino acids. Germline V CDR1 and CDR2: SGDLS, YYNGEE.

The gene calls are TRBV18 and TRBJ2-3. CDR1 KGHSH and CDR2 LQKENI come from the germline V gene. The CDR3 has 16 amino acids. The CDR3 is CASSPDLGASTDTQYF.

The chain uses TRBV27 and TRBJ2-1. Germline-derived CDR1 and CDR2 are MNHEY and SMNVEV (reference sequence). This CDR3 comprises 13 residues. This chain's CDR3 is CASSLLLYNEQFF.

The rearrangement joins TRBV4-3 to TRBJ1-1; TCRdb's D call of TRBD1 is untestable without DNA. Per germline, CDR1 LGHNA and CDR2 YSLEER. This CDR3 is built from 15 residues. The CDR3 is CASSQDIGRGTEAFF.

The CDR3 is CASRTKQGTNEKLFF. The rearrangement links TRBV6-1 to TRBJ1-4; TCRdb's D call of TRBD1 is untestable without DNA. The CDR3 runs to 15 residues. Germline values: CDR1 MNHNS, CDR2 SASEGT.